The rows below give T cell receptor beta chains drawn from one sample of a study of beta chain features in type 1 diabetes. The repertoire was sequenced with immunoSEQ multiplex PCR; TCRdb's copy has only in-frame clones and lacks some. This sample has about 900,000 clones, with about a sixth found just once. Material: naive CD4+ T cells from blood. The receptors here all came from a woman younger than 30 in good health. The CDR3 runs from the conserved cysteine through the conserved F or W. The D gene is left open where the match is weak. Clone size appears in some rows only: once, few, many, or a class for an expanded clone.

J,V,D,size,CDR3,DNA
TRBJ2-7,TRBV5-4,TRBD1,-,CASSLNLQGSSEQYF,TGTGCCAGCAGCTTGAATCTACAGGGGAGTTCCGAGCAGTACTTC
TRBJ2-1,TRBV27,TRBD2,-,CASSLLAGNEQFF,TGTGCCAGCAGTTTGCTAGCGGGGAATGAGCAGTTCTTC
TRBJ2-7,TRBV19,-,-,CASSWGLVGYYEQYF,TGTGCCAGTAGTTGGGGTCTCGTCGGCTACTACGAGCAGTACTTC
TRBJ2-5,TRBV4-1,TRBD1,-,CASSPRDSSQETQYF,TGCGCCAGCAGCCCTCGGGACAGCTCCCAAGAGACCCAGTACTTC
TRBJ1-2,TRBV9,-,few,CASSVGPDYGYTF,TGTGCCAGCAGCGTGGGGCCCGACTATGGCTACACCTTC
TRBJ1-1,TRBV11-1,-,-,CASSLTGLNTEAFF,TGTGCCAGCAGCTTAACCGGTTTGAACACTGAAGCTTTCTTT
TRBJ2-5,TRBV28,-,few,CASTTPRGLGETQYF,TGTGCCAGCACCACCCCTCGCGGGTTGGGAGAGACCCAGTACTTC
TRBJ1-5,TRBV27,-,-,CASSLLSGGNQPQHF,TGTGCCAGCAGTTTATTATCCGGGGGAAATCAGCCCCAGCATTTT
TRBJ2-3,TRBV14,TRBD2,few,CASSPSGRTDTQYF,TGTGCCAGCAGCCCCAGCGGGAGGACAGATACGCAGTATTTT
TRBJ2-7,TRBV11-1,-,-,CASSLVLWPGTYEQYF,TGTGCCAGCAGCTTAGTGCTTTGGCCAGGGACCTACGAACAGTACTTC